The 30 T cell receptor beta chains below all came from one sample that was sequenced in a study of blood T cells in healthy people across ages. A sample-barcoded 5' primer and a J-beta primer mix were used in a second PCR of roughly 6 to 11 cycles. TCRdb reprocessed the 5' RACE reads via MiXCR and lists one record per CDR3 protein. The sample includes around 1,800,000 distinct CDR3 sequences, about 39% of them seen just once. Sequenced: blood. The receptors shown here come from a human donor in good health.

The rearrangement links TRBV7-2 to TRBJ2-3; 9 nucleotides match TRBD2. This CDR3 contains 17 residues. Germline CDR1 SGHTA, CDR2 FQGNSA. With 1 base clipped from V and 1 base from J, the junction kept 6 bases outside the gene matches. The CDR3 sequence: CASSLVLRGGGTDTQYF. The CDR3 nucleotides read TGTGCCAGCAGCTTAGTCCTCCGCGGGGGGGGCACAGATACGCAGTATTTT.

This clonotype has just a few counts. The V call is TRBV7-3, the J call TRBJ2-7; tentative D call: TRBD2 (5 bases). With 3 bases removed from V and 0 bases from J, the gap between germline ends came to 12 bases. There are 15 residues in the CDR3. CDR1 and CDR2 from the germline V gene are SGHTA and FQGTGA. For the CDR3, the DNA is TGTGCCAGCAGCTTCGGAGGAGGCGGCTCCTACGAGCAGTACTTC. Protein: CASSFGGGGSYEQYF.

In its sample, this clonotype was seen once. The chain employs TRBV20-1 and TRBJ2-5; 7 bases map to TRBD1. Trimming at V came to 5 bases and at J to 0 bases, leaving 6 bases not matched to a gene. The germline CDR1 and CDR2 sequences are DFQATT and SNEGSKA (reference sequence). This CDR3 comprises 14 residues. The CDR3 DNA reads TGCAGTGCTGACACGGGACAGAACCAAGAGACCCAGTACTTC. Its translation is CSADTGQNQETQYF.

The J gene is TRBJ1-6, the V gene TRBV20-1; TRBD1 might be the D (6 bases). The CDR3 is 16 residues long. CDR1 and CDR2 from the germline V gene are DFQATT and SNEGSKA (reference sequence). Trimming cost V 0 bases and J 6 bases, with 15 bases left between them. Written as DNA, the CDR3 is TGCAGTGCTAGAGATCGTCGTAAAGGGGGTAATTCACCCCTCCACTTT. Protein product: CSARDRRKGGNSPLHF.

This clonotype was detected only a few times. The rearrangement joins TRBV20-1 to TRBJ2-7; 7 bases map to TRBD1. J was trimmed by 2 bases and V by 0 bases; bases with no gene match: 4. From germline, CDR1 is DFQATT and CDR2 SNEGSKA (reference sequence). The CDR3 runs to 14 residues. CDR3 loop: CSARDGGQTYEQYF. Here the CDR3 DNA reads TGCAGTGCTAGAGATGGGGGACAGACCTACGAGCAGTACTTC.

The chain joins TRBV4-3 to TRBJ2-3, with 8 bases identical to TRBD2. Germline V lookup: CDR1 LGHNA, CDR2 YSLEER. The CDR3 runs 14 residues. V gave up 1 base and J gave up 6 bases; unmatched junction bases: 3. CDR3 region: CASSQGREGDTQYF. CDR3 bases: TGCGCCAGCAGCCAAGGACGGGAGGGGGATACGCAGTATTTT.

The chain has TRBV29-1 and TRBJ1-2; the match to TRBD1 covers 8 bases. In germline, CDR1 is SQVTM, CDR2 ANQGSEA. The CDR3 consists of 15 residues. J gave up 0 bases and V 7 bases, and 10 bases lay outside the gene matches. CDR3 DNA sequence: TGCAGCGCTGGGGGGACAGGCTATACTAACTATGGCTACACCTTC. This gives the protein CSAGGTGYTNYGYTF.

This chain joins TRBV5-1 and TRBJ2-4; 9 nucleotides match TRBD1. The assigned J gene may be wrong: the sequence end matches TRBJ2-7 better. CDR1 and CDR2 (germline): SGHRS, YFSETQ. The CDR3 extends over 16 amino acids. CDR3 sequence reads: CASSRFSQGAFYEQYF. For the CDR3, the DNA is TGCGCCAGCAGCCGCTTTTCACAGGGGGCGTTCTACGAGCAGTACTTC.

This clonotype was counted a few times. This chain connects TRBV2 to TRBJ2-6; D uncertain. From germline, CDR1 is SNHLY and CDR2 FYNNEI. Trimming took 2 bases from V and 0 from J, leaving 5 bases between them. The CDR3 has 15 residues. The CDR3 sequence is CASSETNSGANVLTF. The DNA for the CDR3 is TGTGCCAGCAGTGAAACGAACTCTGGGGCCAACGTCCTGACTTTC.

As concerns this clonotype: A read error is possible here, since a much larger clone lies one base away. This chain links TRBV13 with TRBJ2-3, with 8 bases lining up with TRBD1. The CDR3 covers 15 residues. The germline gives CDR1 PRHDT, CDR2 FYEKMQ (reference sequence). The CDR3 DNA reads as TGTGCCAACAGCTCGAGCCTTGACAGGGGCGATACGCAGTATTTT. Amino acids: CANSSSLDRGDTQYF. The whole variable domain, filled in from reference TRBV13 and TRBJ2-3, reads AAGVIQSPRHLIKEKRETATLKCYPIPRHDTVYWYQQGPGQDPQFLISFYEKMQSDKGSIPDRFSAQQFSDYHSELNMSSLELGDSALYFCANSSSLDRGDTQYFGPGTRLTVL.

V and J are TRBV7-2 and TRBJ2-1, with a weak D call TRBD1 (6 bases). The germline V gene encodes CDR1 SGHTA and CDR2 FQGNSA. The CDR3 totals 15 residues. Trimming pared 2 bases from V and 10 bases from J, leaving 18 bases between. This chain's CDR3 is CASSLLGPTGNEQFF. DNA of the CDR3: TGTGCCAGCAGCTTATTAGGCCCGACAGGCAACGAGCAGTTCTTC.

The chain is built from TRBV5-1 and TRBJ2-7; possible D gene TRBD1, 5 bases. This CDR3 spans 13 amino acids. Germline V gives CDR1 SGHRS, CDR2 YFSETQ. V was shortened by 3 bases and J by 7 bases, with 14 bases between the two germline ends. The chain's CDR3 is CASSWTTELEQYF. The DNA of the CDR3 is TGCGCCAGCAGCTGGACGACAGAACTTGAGCAGTACTTC.

The chain links TRBV10-3 to TRBJ2-7, with 12 bases matching TRBD1. The J call is uncertain, as TRBJ2-5 better fits the DNA end. Germline-derived CDR1 and CDR2 are ENHRY and SYGVKD. This CDR3 has 15 amino acids. CDR3 bases: TGTGCCATCAGAGCCGGGACAGGGGGCGCGGAGACCCAGTACTTC. It yields the protein CAIRAGTGGAETQYF.

This chain connects TRBV9 to TRBJ1-5; 7 nucleotides line up with TRBD1. Germline V lookup: CDR1 SGDLS, CDR2 YYNGEE. V shed 4 bases, J shed 7 bases, and the junction held 8 bases outside the gene matches. The CDR3 loop spans 14 amino acids. The CDR3 nucleotides are TGTGCCAGCAGCACTACAGGGGCGGGCCAGCCCCAGCATTTT. Amino acids: CASSTTGAGQPQHF.

The chain links TRBV11-2 to TRBJ2-3, with a possible D match to TRBD2 (6 bases). Germline CDR1 reads SGHAT; CDR2 reads FQNNGV. Trimming shortened V by 1 base and J by 2 bases, and 13 bases separated the two germline ends. This CDR3 region has 16 residues. The CDR3 coding sequence is TGTGCCAGCAGCTTAGCGGGGAGGCCCCTCACAGATACGCAGTATTTT. Translated: CASSLAGRPLTDTQYF.

The chain couples TRBV5-5 to TRBJ2-1; 7 bases align to TRBD1. CDR1 is SGHKS and CDR2 is YYEKEE in the germline V gene (reference sequence). With V trimmed by 1 base and J by 8 bases, 12 bases remained unmatched. This CDR3 is 16 amino acids long. CDR3 sequence: CASSLRVQAQGDEQFF. In DNA form, the CDR3 reads TGTGCCAGCAGCTTGAGGGTCCAGGCCCAGGGGGATGAGCAGTTCTTC.

The genes are TRBV12-3 or TRBV12-4 and TRBJ2-1, with D perhaps matching TRBD1 (5 bases). This CDR3 has 14 amino acids. Trimming pared 5 bases from V and 5 bases from J, leaving 13 bases between. CDR3 coding DNA: TGTGCCAGCAGTACCCGGACACCCGACAATGAGCAGTTCTTC. Protein product: CASSTRTPDNEQFF.

V usage is TRBV2 and J usage is TRBJ1-1; D is unresolved. CDR1 and CDR2 (germline): SNHLY, FYNNEI. The CDR3 spans 14 residues. Trimming cost V 4 bases and J 7 bases, with 16 bases left between them. Here the CDR3 reads CASSVAYAGDEAFF. In nucleotides, the CDR3 is TGTGCCAGCAGTGTGGCCTACGCTGGTGATGAAGCTTTCTTT.

A few counts support this clonotype. This chain links TRBV20-1 with TRBJ1-2, with a possible D match to TRBD1 (5 bases). V lost 0 bases to trimming and J lost 3 bases, with 17 bases between them. Germline V gene data show CDR1 as DFQATT and CDR2 as SNEGSKA (reference sequence). The CDR3 sequence is 16 residues long. The CDR3 is CSARDNQGTLDYGYTF. As DNA, the CDR3 is TGCAGTGCTAGAGATAATCAAGGGACGTTGGACTATGGCTACACCTTC.

This clonotype has more than one count but fewer than ten. The J gene is TRBJ2-2, the V gene TRBV29-1; D uncertain. The CDR3 contains 10 residues. Germline V lookup: CDR1 SQVTM, CDR2 ANQGSEA. V was shortened by 7 bases and J by 3 bases, with 3 bases between the two germline ends. The CDR3 DNA follows: TGCAGCGCCTACACCGGGGAGCTGTTTTTT. It specifies CSAYTGELFF.

This rearrangement joins TRBV29-1 to TRBJ2-5; TRBD2 matches at 10 bases. CDR1 and CDR2 (germline): SQVTM, ANQGSEA. CDR3 length: 14 amino acids. J was trimmed by 1 base and V by 8 bases; bases with no gene match: 7. DNA for the CDR3: TGCAGCTACCGGACTAGCGGAGGCCAAGAGACCCAGTACTTC. Protein: CSYRTSGGQETQYF.

The CDR3 DNA reads as TGCAGTGAGGCACTCAACTATGGCTACACCTTC. It encodes CSEALNYGYTF. The chain has TRBV20-1 and TRBJ1-2; D gene unclear. V gave up 7 bases and J gave up 2 bases, with 8 bases separating them. Germline-derived CDR1 and CDR2 are DFQATT and SNEGSKA (reference sequence). The CDR3 has 11 amino acids.

This sequence joins TRBV4-2 and TRBJ2-7; no definite D call. V lost 0 bases to trimming and J lost 5 bases, with 11 bases between them. The CDR3 extends over 14 amino acids. CDR1 and CDR2 (germline): LGHNA, YNFKEQ. The CDR3 loop is CASSQEASADEQYF. CDR3 bases: TGTGCCAGCAGCCAAGAAGCATCCGCGGACGAGCAGTACTTC.

This clonotype was seen a handful of times. This chain connects TRBV20-1 to TRBJ1-2; tentative D call: TRBD1 (5 bases). This CDR3 comprises 12 residues. V lost 7 bases to trimming and J lost 0 bases, with 9 bases between them. The V gene's germline CDR1 is DFQATT and CDR2 SNEGSKA (reference sequence). The CDR3 loop is CSGAGTNYGYTF. Here the CDR3 DNA reads TGCAGTGGGGCAGGGACTAACTATGGCTACACCTTC.

With respect to this clonotype: At one of its ends the junction is not consistent with the germline gene, which may arise from a read error. V and J are TRBV6-6 and TRBJ1-1, with 9 nucleotides matching TRBD1. This CDR3 is 15 amino acids long. CDR1 is MNHNY and CDR2 is SVGAGI in the germline V gene (reference sequence). CDR3 bases: TGTGCCAGCAGACCCGGGACAGGGTTGAACACTGGAGCTTTCTTT. Its protein is CASRPGTGLNTGAFF.

This chain links TRBV20-1 with TRBJ2-3; the match to TRBD2 covers 12 bases. Trimming took 6 bases from V and 2 from J; bases not matched to a gene: 9. CDR1 DFQATT and CDR2 SNEGSKA come from the germline V gene (reference sequence). The CDR3 length is 16 residues. The CDR3 loop reads CSATEPSGGVTDTQYF. The CDR3 nucleotides read TGCAGTGCCACCGAGCCTAGCGGGGGGGTCACAGATACGCAGTATTTT.

The chain couples TRBV5-1 to TRBJ2-5; tentatively, D is TRBD1 (5 bases). Between the trimmed V and J ends, which lost 4 bases and 2 bases, there was a span of 12 bases. CDR1 and CDR2 (germline): SGHRS, YFSETQ. CDR3 size: 14 residues. CDR3 amino acids: CASSRSGNQETQYF. The CDR3 nucleotides read TGCGCCAGCAGCCGGTCAGGGAATCAAGAGACCCAGTACTTC.

The rearrangement links TRBV6-2 or TRBV6-3 to TRBJ1-2; 10 positions match TRBD1. V gave up 2 bases and J gave up 0 bases; unmatched junction bases: 9. The CDR3 contains 18 residues. CDR1 and CDR2 (germline): MNHEY, SVGEGT. CDR3 amino acids: CASSYGTGDPSANYGYTF. CDR3 in DNA: TGTGCCAGCAGTTACGGGACAGGGGACCCTTCAGCTAACTATGGCTACACCTTC.

This clonotype has only a few counts. This chain links TRBV29-1 with TRBJ2-6; D gene uncertain. Germline assignment: CDR1 SQVTM and CDR2 ANQGSEA. CDR3 size: 11 residues. Trimming stripped 4 bases from V and 6 bases from J, with 4 bases between. The CDR3 region has the DNA TGCAGCGTTGCGCAGGCCAACGTCCTGACTTTC. Encoded protein: CSVAQANVLTF.

This chain links TRBV6-1 with TRBJ2-3, with 9 positions matching TRBD1. This CDR3 has 16 residues. Trimming took 4 bases from V and 1 from J; bases not matched to a gene: 6. The V gene's germline CDR1 is MNHNS and CDR2 SASEGT. The CDR3 reads CASSAQGARGTDTQYF. The CDR3 DNA sequence: TGTGCCAGCAGTGCACAGGGGGCGCGCGGCACAGATACGCAGTATTTT.